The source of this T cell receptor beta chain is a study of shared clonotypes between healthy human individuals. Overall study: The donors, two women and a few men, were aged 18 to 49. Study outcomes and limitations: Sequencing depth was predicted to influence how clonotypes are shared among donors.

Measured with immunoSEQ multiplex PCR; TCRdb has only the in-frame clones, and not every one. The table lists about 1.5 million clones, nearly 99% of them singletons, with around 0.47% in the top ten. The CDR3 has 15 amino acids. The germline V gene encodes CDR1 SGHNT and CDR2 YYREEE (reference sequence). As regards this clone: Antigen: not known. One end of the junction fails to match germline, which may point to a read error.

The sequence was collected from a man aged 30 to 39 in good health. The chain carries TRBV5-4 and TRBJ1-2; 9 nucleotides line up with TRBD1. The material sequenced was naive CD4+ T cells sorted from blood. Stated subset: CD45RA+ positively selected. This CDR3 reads CASSSAGTGNYGYTF. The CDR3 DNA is TGCGCCAGCAGCTCAGCCGGGACAGGGAACTATGGCTACACCTTC.